The 27 T cell receptor beta chains in this list originate from one sample, sequenced in a study of blood T cell repertoires in COVID-19. Generated by immunoSEQ multiplex PCR, the TCRdb table keeps only in-frame clones and is missing some. The sample yields 150,000 to 200,000 clones, approximately 82% seen once. The sequenced sample was peripheral blood. The source is a woman aged 80 or older with acute or convalescent COVID-19.

This clone was found once. The chain links TRBV19 to TRBJ2-7, with D maybe TRBD2 (6 bases). From germline, CDR1 is LNHDA and CDR2 SQIVND (reference sequence). Trimming removed 6 bases from V and 2 bases from J, with 14 bases in between. The CDR3 loop spans 14 amino acids. Here the CDR3 reads CASSRGAGPYEQYF. CDR3 sequence (DNA): TGTGCCAGTAGCCGAGGAGCGGGCCCCTACGAGCAGTACTTC.

DNA for the CDR3: TGTGCCAGCAGCCAATTGGGCGGGAGGCCCAATGAGCAGTTCTTC. It specifies CASSQLGGRPNEQFF. The chain employs TRBV3-1 (or the pseudogene TRBV3-2) and TRBJ2-1; 8 bases are shared with TRBD2. Trimming at V came to 2 bases and at J to 6 bases, leaving 6 bases not matched to a gene. CDR1 is LGHDT, CDR2 YNNKEL, per germline (reference sequence). The CDR3 has 15 amino acids.

As for this clone: Other DNA sequences from this sample encode an identical CDR3 as well. This rearrangement joins TRBV29-1 to TRBJ1-2; TRBD1 is a possible D gene (5 bases). The V gene's germline CDR1 is SQVTM and CDR2 ANQGSEA. The CDR3 loop spans 14 amino acids. Trimming took 0 bases from V and 4 from J, leaving 12 bases between them. This CDR3 reads CSVEEDEGVYGYTF. For the CDR3, the DNA is TGCAGCGTTGAAGAGGATGAAGGGGTCTATGGCTACACCTTC.

The chain is built from TRBV27 and TRBJ2-7; a weak D match, TRBD1 (6 bases). Germline V CDR1 and CDR2: MNHEY, SMNVEV (reference sequence). This CDR3 spans 14 amino acids. V lost 11 bases and J lost 1, with 18 bases in between. CDR3 protein: CAGPTDRVSYEQYF. In DNA, the CDR3 is TGTGCCGGTCCGACGGACAGAGTTTCCTACGAGCAGTACTTC.

The gene calls are TRBV18 and TRBJ1-1; no definite D call. CDR1 and CDR2 from the germline V gene are KGHSH and LQKENI. The V end was cut by 2 bases, the J end by 7 bases, with 11 bases between. The CDR3 consists of 13 residues. CDR3 nucleotides: TGTGCCAGCTCACCAGGTTCGACGGGTGAAGCTTTCTTT. This codes for CASSPGSTGEAFF.

This clone was seen once. V is TRBV18 and J is TRBJ2-2; 7 bases are a match to TRBD1. V shed 3 bases, J shed 3 bases, and the junction held 4 bases outside the gene matches. The V gene's germline CDR1 is KGHSH and CDR2 LQKENI. There are 15 residues in the CDR3. The chain's CDR3 is CASSPGTADTGELFF. The CDR3 nucleotides are TGTGCCAGCTCACCGGGGACAGCCGACACCGGGGAGCTGTTTTTT. Combining the CDR3 with reference TRBV18 and TRBJ2-2 gives the whole variable domain NAGVMQNPRHLVRRRGQEARLRCSPMKGHSHVYWYRQLPEEGLKFMVYLQKENIIDESGMPKERFSAEFPKEGPSILRIQQVVRGDSAAYFCASSPGTADTGELFFGEGSRLTVL.

The V and J genes are TRBV2 and TRBJ2-3; D call uncertain. The CDR3 length is 12 residues. Trimming stripped 5 bases from V and 7 bases from J, with 10 bases between. Germline values: CDR1 SNHLY, CDR2 FYNNEI. The CDR3 is CASSFQDYTQYF. In DNA form, the CDR3 reads TGTGCCAGCAGTTTCCAGGATTATACGCAGTATTTT.

The chain has TRBV7-9 and TRBJ2-3, with a tentative D call TRBD2 (6 bases). CDR1 is SEHNR and CDR2 is FQNEAQ in the germline V gene (reference sequence). CDR3 length: 13 amino acids. Trimming took 5 bases from V and 3 from J, leaving 9 bases between them. CDR3 loop: CASSLGGTDTQYF. The CDR3 bases are TGTGCCAGCAGCCTCGGGGGAACAGATACGCAGTATTTT.

V gene TRBV6-2 or TRBV6-3 combines with J gene TRBJ2-7, with 8 positions matching TRBD1. The CDR3 is made up of 15 amino acids. Germline trimming cut 4 bases from V and 7 bases from J; bases unmatched to any gene: 12. CDR1 and CDR2 from the germline V gene are MNHEY and SVGEGT. CDR3 amino acids: CASSSSGTGHREQYF. The CDR3 region has the DNA TGTGCCAGCAGTTCCTCCGGGACAGGACATCGTGAGCAGTACTTC.

This clone has a single count. V and J are TRBV12-5 and TRBJ1-6, with unresolved D. CDR3 length: 12 residues. V was clipped by 3 bases and J by 10 bases, with 7 bases between them. Germline assignment: CDR1 LGHNT and CDR2 FRNRAP. CDR3 amino acids: CASGFPESPLHF. CDR3 nucleotides: TGTGCTAGTGGTTTCCCGGAGTCACCCCTCCACTTT.

The chain couples TRBV3-1 (or the pseudogene TRBV3-2) to TRBJ2-7, with 10 bases that match TRBD2. Germline CDR1 LGHDT, CDR2 YNNKEL (reference sequence). Germline trimming cut 0 bases from V and 3 bases from J; bases unmatched to any gene: 14. The CDR3 runs 19 residues. CDR3 region: CASSQDAPQREGLSYEQYF. The DNA for the CDR3 is TGTGCCAGCAGCCAAGATGCCCCTCAGCGGGAGGGCCTCAGCTACGAGCAGTACTTC.

The chain links TRBV5-6 to TRBJ2-2; a possible D gene is TRBD2 (6 bases). The CDR3 contains 14 residues. The germline V gene has CDR1 SGHDT and CDR2 YYEEEE. V was trimmed by 1 base and J by 5 bases, leaving 9 bases between them. The CDR3 DNA follows: TGTGCCAGCAGCTTGCGGGCGGGGACCGGGGAGCTGTTTTTT. Translating gives CASSLRAGTGELFF. Supplemented by reference TRBV5-6 and TRBJ2-2, the full variable domain reads DAGVTQSPTHLIKTRGQQVTLRCSPKSGHDTVSWYQQALGQGPQFIFQYYEEEERQRGNFPDRFSGHQFPNYSSELNVNALLLGDSALYLCASSLRAGTGELFFGEGSRLTVL.

The chain uses TRBV19 and TRBJ2-1; 11 bases align to TRBD2. V trimming: 4 bases; J trimming: 4 bases; junction bases outside the gene matches: 6. The CDR3 is made up of 16 amino acids. Per the germline V gene, CDR1 is LNHDA and CDR2 is SQIVND (reference sequence). The CDR3 nucleotides read TGTGCCAGTAGTAAACCGGGACTAGCGGCATACAATGAGCAGTTCTTC. Translated: CASSKPGLAAYNEQFF.

This chain uses TRBV10-3 with TRBJ2-7; 7 bases map to TRBD1. Germline V gene data show CDR1 as ENHRY and CDR2 as SYGVKD. With 11 bases clipped from V and 2 bases from J, the junction kept 9 bases outside the gene matches. The CDR3 is 13 residues long. The CDR3 sequence is CASRDSLTYEQYF. The CDR3 DNA reads as TGTGCCTCCCGGGACAGCCTAACCTACGAGCAGTACTTC.

V is TRBV7-8 and J is TRBJ2-7, with D maybe TRBD1 (6 bases). Looked up from germline, CDR1 is SGHVS and CDR2 is FQNEAQ. The CDR3 totals 14 residues. V lost 1 base, J lost 6 bases, and 13 bases lay in between. CDR3 nucleotides: TGTGCCAGCAGCTTAGAGGGGGTTCTCAGCGAGCAGTACTTC. Encoded protein: CASSLEGVLSEQYF.

V usage is TRBV19 and J usage is TRBJ2-1, with D tentatively TRBD2 (5 bases). Trimming pared 4 bases from V and 5 bases from J, leaving 15 bases between. The CDR3 contains 15 residues. Germline-derived CDR1 and CDR2 are LNHDA and SQIVND (reference sequence). CDR3 loop: CASSRSGLGNNEQFF. As DNA, the CDR3 is TGTGCCAGTAGTAGGTCGGGGTTAGGAAACAATGAGCAGTTCTTC.

The chain employs TRBV11-2 and TRBJ2-5, with D hard to call. CDR3 length equals 11 residues. Trimming took 1 base from V and 5 from J, leaving 2 bases between them. Per the germline V gene, CDR1 is SGHAT and CDR2 is FQNNGV. The CDR3 sequence: CASSLAETQYF. The CDR3, as DNA: TGTGCCAGCAGCTTAGCTGAGACCCAGTACTTC.

There are a few counts of this clone. This chain joins TRBV5-6 and TRBJ1-2; tentative D call: TRBD1 (6 bases). Trimming removed 4 bases from V and 5 bases from J, with 9 bases in between. Germline loops: CDR1 SGHDT, CDR2 YYEEEE. The CDR3 runs to 12 residues. The CDR3 nucleotides read TGTGCCAGCAGCCTGGACAGATATGGCTACACCTTC. Amino acid sequence: CASSLDRYGYTF. The full variable domain, in which reference TRBV5-6 and TRBJ1-2 provide the parts outside the CDR3, is DAGVTQSPTHLIKTRGQQVTLRCSPKSGHDTVSWYQQALGQGPQFIFQYYEEEERQRGNFPDRFSGHQFPNYSSELNVNALLLGDSALYLCASSLDRYGYTFGSGTRLTVV.

This chain connects TRBV5-4 to TRBJ1-6; D call uncertain. V was cut by 4 bases and J by 9 bases, with 17 bases left in between. CDR1 and CDR2 from the germline V gene are SGHNT and YYREEE (reference sequence). This CDR3 comprises 15 residues. The CDR3 loop is CASSINQVDTSPLHF. CDR3 nucleotide sequence: TGTGCCAGCAGCATAAACCAGGTGGATACTTCACCCCTCCACTTT.

The gene calls are TRBV2 and TRBJ1-1; TRBD1 agrees at 12 bases. V dropped 2 bases and J dropped 11; count of bases not matched to a gene: 12. The CDR3 has 16 amino acids. The V gene's germline CDR1 is SNHLY and CDR2 FYNNEI. The CDR3 sequence: CASSELGTGGYFRAFF. CDR3 coding DNA: TGTGCCAGCAGTGAACTGGGGACAGGGGGCTATTTCCGGGCTTTCTTT.

The chain has TRBV13 and TRBJ2-3; 9 bases are a match to TRBD2. This CDR3 spans 15 amino acids. The V gene's germline CDR1 is PRHDT and CDR2 FYEKMQ (reference sequence). V trimming: 2 bases; J trimming: 4 bases; junction bases outside the gene matches: 4. The CDR3 DNA sequence: TGTGCCAGCAGCTTACGGCGGGAGGGAGCAGATACGCAGTATTTT. Translation: CASSLRREGADTQYF. Full variable domain (outside the CDR3, taken from reference TRBV13 and TRBJ2-3): AAGVIQSPRHLIKEKRETATLKCYPIPRHDTVYWYQQGPGQDPQFLISFYEKMQSDKGSIPDRFSAQQFSDYHSELNMSSLELGDSALYFCASSLRREGADTQYFGPGTRLTVL.

The CDR3 DNA is TGTGCCAGCAGCGGCGGGCAGTTCACCCTCCACTTT. This sequence encodes CASSGGQFTLHF. This chain uses TRBV6-5 with TRBJ1-6; D gene uncertain. Germline CDR1 reads MNHEY; CDR2 reads SVGAGI. The ends were cut back, 6 bases at V and 14 bases at J, with 14 bases in the middle. CDR3 length equals 12 residues.

V is TRBV6-6 and J is TRBJ2-2, with 9 bases fitting TRBD1. With 4 bases clipped from V and 9 bases from J, the junction kept 6 bases outside the gene matches. The CDR3 sequence is 14 residues long. Per the germline V gene, CDR1 is MNHNY and CDR2 is SVGAGI (reference sequence). In DNA form, the CDR3 reads TGTGCCAGCAGTTGGGACAGGGAGACCCGGGAGCTGTTTTTT. Its translation is CASSWDRETRELFF.

A remark on this clone: The identical CDR3 is also encoded by other nucleotide sequences in the sample. This chain uses TRBV6-5 with TRBJ1-2, with a tentative D call TRBD1 (5 bases). Looked up from germline, CDR1 is MNHEY and CDR2 is SVGAGI. The germline V and J ends were trimmed by 0 bases and 2 bases, with 7 bases remaining between them. The CDR3 is 14 residues long. The CDR3 DNA reads TGTGCCAGCAGTTACTCGGCAGGGAACTATGGCTACACCTTC. This sequence encodes CASSYSAGNYGYTF.

DNA for the CDR3: TGTGCCACCCTACCGACAGGGTCCCGCTATGGCTACACCTTC. It yields the protein CATLPTGSRYGYTF. The chain has TRBV19 and TRBJ1-2; TRBD1 agrees at 7 bases. V dropped 10 bases and J dropped 4; count of bases not matched to a gene: 12. The CDR3 spans 14 residues. CDR1 and CDR2 from the germline V gene are LNHDA and SQIVND (reference sequence).

This clone appeared many times. The gene calls are TRBV10-3 and TRBJ2-1; no firm D call. The CDR3 contains 11 residues. The germline V and J ends were trimmed by 9 bases and 4 bases, with 7 bases remaining between them. Germline CDR1 and CDR2: ENHRY and SYGVKD. The CDR3 loop reads CAISVYNEQFF. The CDR3 coding sequence is TGTGCCATATCGGTATACAATGAGCAGTTCTTC.

J is TRBJ2-3 and V is TRBV6-2 or TRBV6-3; possible D gene TRBD1, 5 bases. This CDR3 has 14 amino acids. Per germline, CDR1 MNHEY and CDR2 SVGEGT. The ends were cut back, 0 bases at V and 1 base at J, with 5 bases in the middle. CDR3 loop: CASSYSTGTDTQYF. CDR3 bases: TGTGCCAGCAGTTACTCGACAGGCACAGATACGCAGTATTTT.